Below, 27 T cell receptor beta chains from the same sample are listed, as sequenced in a study of CD8+ T cells in alopecia areata (dated by TCRdb to 2017 to 2018). Preparation of the library involved the immunoSEQ multiplex PCR assay. For TCR sequencing, RNA was extracted from every sample and reverse transcribed into cDNA to serve as template. TCRdb limited this immuneACCESS table to in-frame rearrangements with V and J called. A share of clones is missing; checked studies link under half to unresolved V genes, and the rest is unexplained. The sample profile shows 35,000 to 45,000 clones; roughly 92% of them were found once. The ten largest clones take up approximately 19% of the sample. Sample time point, as interpreted from the label and publication: 20 to 30 weeks on oral tofacitinib. This specimen's treatment or condition label, interpreted: oral pan-JAK inhibitor, 5-10 mg twice daily. The sample was CD8+ T cells sorted from blood, taken at week 24, from a patient treated with tofacitinib. These receptors were collected from a human donor with alopecia areata.

The chain uses TRBV7-8 and TRBJ1-1, with D possibly TRBD1 on 6 matching bases. Deletions cut 7 bases from V and 11 bases from J, with 23 bases between. The CDR3 totals 14 residues. Germline CDR1 and CDR2: SGHVS and FQNEAQ. The CDR3 nucleotides read TGTGCCAGCACCTCAGGCTCGGGGGCTGTGGTGGCTTTCTTT. Translated: CASTSGSGAVVAFF.

V gene TRBV27 combines with J gene TRBJ1-5; D might be TRBD1 (6 bases). This CDR3 region has 15 residues. Germline CDR1 MNHEY, CDR2 SMNVEV (reference sequence). V lost 7 bases and J 6 bases, leaving 19 bases between the germline ends. The DNA for the CDR3 is TGTGCCAGCATGCCAGGGGTTTCGAGTGGTCAGCCCCAGCATTTT. This encodes CASMPGVSSGQPQHF.

The rearrangement uses TRBV27 and TRBJ2-5; TRBD2 agrees at 7 bases. Germline assignment: CDR1 MNHEY and CDR2 SMNVEV (reference sequence). The CDR3 totals 14 residues. V shed 4 bases, J shed 3 bases, and the junction held 5 bases outside the gene matches. CDR3: CASSSSGAEETQYF. The CDR3 DNA reads as TGTGCCAGCAGTTCCAGCGGGGCCGAAGAGACCCAGTACTTC.

This clone was detected only once. The chain has TRBV27 and TRBJ2-2; D gene unclear. The CDR3 sequence is 15 residues long. The V gene's germline CDR1 is MNHEY and CDR2 SMNVEV (reference sequence). Trimming stripped 2 bases from V and 0 bases from J, with 7 bases between. CDR3 residues: CASSLLRSNTGELFF. CDR3 DNA sequence: TGTGCCAGCAGTTTACTCCGGTCGAACACCGGGGAGCTGTTTTTT.

This clone was counted once. V is TRBV28 and J is TRBJ2-2; maybe TRBD2 (6 bases). The germline V and J ends were trimmed by 7 bases and 4 bases, with 16 bases remaining between them. Germline CDR1 reads MDHEN; CDR2 reads SYDVKM. The CDR3 loop spans 15 amino acids. The CDR3 coding sequence is TGTGCCAGCATAAATTCGGGGGATGGCACCGGGGAGCTGTTTTTT. Its protein product is CASINSGDGTGELFF.

The genes are TRBV7-9 and TRBJ2-3; no definite D call. The CDR3 sequence is 15 residues long. V was cut by 1 base and J by 2 bases, with 10 bases left in between. CDR1 is SEHNR, CDR2 FQNEAQ, per germline (reference sequence). The CDR3 sequence is CASSLGTDYTDTQYF. In DNA form, the CDR3 reads TGTGCCAGCAGCTTAGGGACGGATTACACAGATACGCAGTATTTT.

The table lists this clone with a few counts. This chain connects TRBV6-5 to TRBJ2-5; 13 positions match TRBD2. J was trimmed by 5 bases and V by 6 bases; bases with no gene match: 3. This CDR3 region has 14 residues. CDR1 is MNHEY and CDR2 is SVGAGI in the germline V gene. The CDR3 here is CASRPLAGGETQYF. For the CDR3, the DNA is TGTGCCAGCAGACCACTAGCGGGGGGGGAGACCCAGTACTTC.

The V call is TRBV5-6, the J call TRBJ2-1, with D unresolved. The germline gives CDR1 SGHDT, CDR2 YYEEEE. Trimming pared 0 bases from V and 0 bases from J, leaving 10 bases between. The CDR3 runs 16 residues. CDR3 bases: TGTGCCAGCAGCTTGGCCCAGTTAAGCTCCTACAATGAGCAGTTCTTC. Its protein is CASSLAQLSSYNEQFF.

This chain joins TRBV15 and TRBJ2-3; D is uncertain. V lost 0 bases and J 0 bases, leaving 13 bases between the germline ends. There are 17 residues in the CDR3. Germline-derived CDR1 and CDR2 are LNHNV and YYDKDF (reference sequence). CDR3 DNA sequence: TGTGCCACCAGCAGAGATCTAAGGCTGACTAGCACAGATACGCAGTATTTT. Its translation is CATSRDLRLTSTDTQYF.

The chain couples TRBV10-3 to TRBJ2-7; 7 bases are shared with TRBD1. V shed 4 bases and J 3 bases; nucleotides not matched to a gene: 6. Germline values: CDR1 ENHRY, CDR2 SYGVKD. The CDR3 covers 14 residues. This CDR3 reads CAISGTGSHYEQYF. CDR3 coding DNA: TGTGCCATCAGTGGGACAGGCTCACACTACGAGCAGTACTTC.

The rearrangement joins TRBV27 to TRBJ2-4, with D possibly TRBD1 on 6 matching bases. Germline V gene lookup returns CDR1 MNHEY and CDR2 SMNVEV (reference sequence). The CDR3 contains 15 residues. V was cut by 3 bases and J by 0 bases, with 9 bases left in between. The DNA of the CDR3 is TGTGCCAGCAGTTTGTCAGGGGTAGCCAAAAACATTCAGTACTTC. This gives the protein CASSLSGVAKNIQYF.

This clone was observed once. The rearrangement uses TRBV29-1 and TRBJ1-5, with D unclear. This CDR3 region has 13 residues. Between the trimmed V and J ends, which lost 0 bases and 11 bases, there was a span of 14 bases. Germline lookup yields CDR1 SQVTM and CDR2 ANQGSEA. CDR3 in DNA: TGCAGCGTTGAAGACCGGGGAATGCATTCCCAGCATTTT. Its protein product is CSVEDRGMHSQHF.

In DNA form, the CDR3 reads TGTGCCAGCAGTTACCAGGGCAGGGTCTACGAGCAGTACTTC. Protein sequence: CASSYQGRVYEQYF. The chain carries TRBV6-5 and TRBJ2-5, with D possibly TRBD1 on 5 matching bases. The DNA end is more similar to TRBJ2-7, so the J call may be wrong. CDR1 is MNHEY, CDR2 SVGAGI, per germline. The CDR3 sequence is 14 residues long.

The chain carries TRBV27 and TRBJ2-3; 7 bases map to TRBD2. This CDR3 has 16 amino acids. Germline CDR1 is MNHEY and CDR2 is SMNVEV (reference sequence). V lost 5 bases, J lost 6 bases, and 14 bases stayed unmatched. CDR3 residues: CASSLLGVAGDDTQYF. DNA of the CDR3: TGTGCCAGCAGTCTCCTCGGGGTTGCGGGGGATGATACGCAGTATTTT.

The chain's CDR3 is CASKSSAYEQYF. Written as DNA, the CDR3 is TGTGCCAGCAAATCCTCAGCCTACGAGCAGTACTTC. The chain uses TRBV19 and TRBJ2-7; no definite D call. Germline V CDR1 and CDR2: LNHDA, SQIVND (reference sequence). The CDR3 extends over 12 amino acids. The V and J ends lost 9 bases and 2 bases respectively, with 11 bases between them. The entire variable domain, with the rest obtained from reference TRBV19 and TRBJ2-7, is as follows: DGGITQSPKYLFRKEGQNVTLSCEQNLNHDAMYWYRQDPGQGLRLIYYSQIVNDFQKGDIAEGYSVSREKKESFPLTVTSAQKNPTAFYLCASKSSAYEQYFGPGTRLTVT.

The V call is TRBV29-1, the J call TRBJ2-4; possibly TRBD1 or TRBD2 for D (5 bases each). Per germline, CDR1 SQVTM and CDR2 ANQGSEA. This CDR3 contains 13 residues. Trimming cost V 3 bases and J 5 bases, with 11 bases left between them. The CDR3 bases are TGCAGCGTTGAGTCGGGGCCCGAAAACATTCAGTACTTC. Encoded protein: CSVESGPENIQYF.

The CDR3 spells CASSPISGTGHYEQYF. CDR3 coding DNA: TGTGCCAGCAGTCCCATCTCGGGGACAGGGCACTACGAGCAGTACTTC. J is TRBJ2-7 and V is TRBV28, with 9 bases identical to TRBD1. Germline loops: CDR1 MDHEN, CDR2 SYDVKM. Trimming removed 5 bases from V and 3 bases from J; junction bases left unmatched: 11. This CDR3 has 16 residues.

V is TRBV28 and J is TRBJ2-6; D unclear. This CDR3 has 17 amino acids. Germline V gene lookup returns CDR1 MDHEN and CDR2 SYDVKM. V was cut by 2 bases and J by 0 bases, with 11 bases left in between. Here the CDR3 DNA reads TGTGCCAGCAGTTTAATGGGATCTTACTCTGGGGCCAACGTCCTGACTTTC. This translates into CASSLMGSYSGANVLTF.

This sequence joins TRBV6-6 and TRBJ1-5, with no clear D. Trimming took 7 bases from V and 7 from J, leaving 17 bases between them. The CDR3 is 14 amino acids. The germline V gene has CDR1 MNHNY and CDR2 SVGAGI (reference sequence). CDR3 sequence (DNA): TGTGCCAGCACCATATACGGTTCGGGACAGCCCCAGCATTTT. Protein product: CASTIYGSGQPQHF.

J is TRBJ2-5 and V is TRBV27, with D perhaps matching TRBD2 (7 bases). Trimming shortened V by 8 bases and J by 3 bases, and 16 bases separated the two germline ends. Germline values: CDR1 MNHEY, CDR2 SMNVEV (reference sequence). The CDR3 loop spans 14 amino acids. CDR3 sequence reads: CASVGGLQKETQYF. Written as DNA, the CDR3 is TGTGCCAGCGTGGGGGGGCTCCAGAAAGAGACCCAGTACTTC.

The chain couples TRBV5-1 to TRBJ2-7; D is tentatively TRBD1 or TRBD2 (5 bases each). Germline V gene sequence: CDR1 SGHRS, CDR2 YFSETQ. With 4 bases removed from V and 2 bases from J, the gap between germline ends came to 16 bases. The CDR3 runs 15 residues. Written as DNA, the CDR3 is TGCGCCAGCAGCCCCACACGGGACCCAGCCTACGAGCAGTACTTC. It codes for CASSPTRDPAYEQYF.

This rearrangement joins TRBV7-9 to TRBJ2-3, with D unresolved. This CDR3 contains 19 residues. Germline V gene lookup returns CDR1 SEHNR and CDR2 FQNEAQ (reference sequence). V gave up 5 bases and J gave up 0 bases, with 24 bases separating them. CDR3 DNA sequence: TGTGCCAGCAGCCCATGGTACAATTCCCCCACTATCAGCACAGATACGCAGTATTTT. Its protein product is CASSPWYNSPTISTDTQYF.

This rearrangement joins TRBV10-3 to TRBJ2-5; possible D gene TRBD1, 6 bases. The CDR3 totals 14 residues. In germline, CDR1 is ENHRY, CDR2 SYGVKD. V lost 4 bases and J 2 bases, leaving 11 bases between the germline ends. The CDR3 loop reads CAISVQDRQETQYF. CDR3 nucleotide sequence: TGTGCCATCAGTGTACAGGACAGACAAGAGACCCAGTACTTC.

The V call is TRBV13, the J call TRBJ2-2; no firm D call. The CDR3 consists of 15 residues. CDR1 PRHDT and CDR2 FYEKMQ come from the germline V gene (reference sequence). Trimming took off 0 bases at V and 4 bases at J, with 9 bases between the two ends. In DNA, the CDR3 is TGTGCCAGCAGCTTAGGCCGCAGCCTCACCGGGGAGCTGTTTTTT. Its translation is CASSLGRSLTGELFF.

The chain carries TRBV7-9 and TRBJ2-7; the D gene is possibly TRBD2 (5 bases). Trimming shortened V by 3 bases and J by 2 bases, and 8 bases separated the two germline ends. CDR1 and CDR2 from the germline V gene are SEHNR and FQNEAQ (reference sequence). The CDR3 has 13 residues. The CDR3 coding sequence is TGTGCCAGCAGCTTGAGGGAAACCTACGAGCAGTACTTC. Its translation is CASSLRETYEQYF.

Points on this clone: Other nucleotide sequences from this sample produce the same CDR3. The chain's CDR3 is CASSPGTGAGELFF. CDR3 bases: TGTGCCAGCAGTCCCGGGACGGGGGCCGGGGAGCTGTTTTTT. The chain employs TRBV7-2 and TRBJ2-2; tentative D call: TRBD2 (6 bases). The CDR3 totals 14 residues. Between the trimmed V and J ends, which lost 6 bases and 6 bases, there was a span of 14 bases. Germline V lookup: CDR1 SGHTA, CDR2 FQGNSA.

J is TRBJ2-1 and V is TRBV9, with TRBD2 matching 9 bases. CDR1 is SGDLS, CDR2 YYNGEE, per germline. Trimming at V came to 3 bases and at J to 8 bases, leaving 12 bases not matched to a gene. This CDR3 comprises 16 residues. CDR3 region: CASSAAGGGVIDEQFF. As DNA, the CDR3 is TGTGCCAGCAGCGCGGCTGGCGGGGGGGTAATCGATGAGCAGTTCTTC.